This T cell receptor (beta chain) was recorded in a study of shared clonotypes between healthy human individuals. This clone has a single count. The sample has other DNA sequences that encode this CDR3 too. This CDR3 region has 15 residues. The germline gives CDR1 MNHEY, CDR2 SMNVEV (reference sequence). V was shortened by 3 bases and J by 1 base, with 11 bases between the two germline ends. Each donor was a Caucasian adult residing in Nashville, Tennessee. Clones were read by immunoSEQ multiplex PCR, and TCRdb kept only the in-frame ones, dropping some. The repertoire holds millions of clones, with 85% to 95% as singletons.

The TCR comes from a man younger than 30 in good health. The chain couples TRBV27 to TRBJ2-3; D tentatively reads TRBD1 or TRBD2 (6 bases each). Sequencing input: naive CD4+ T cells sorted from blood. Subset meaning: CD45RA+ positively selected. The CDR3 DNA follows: TGTGCCAGCAGTTTGGGGGGCAGGGGCACAGATACGCAGTATTTT. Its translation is CASSLGGRGTDTQYF.